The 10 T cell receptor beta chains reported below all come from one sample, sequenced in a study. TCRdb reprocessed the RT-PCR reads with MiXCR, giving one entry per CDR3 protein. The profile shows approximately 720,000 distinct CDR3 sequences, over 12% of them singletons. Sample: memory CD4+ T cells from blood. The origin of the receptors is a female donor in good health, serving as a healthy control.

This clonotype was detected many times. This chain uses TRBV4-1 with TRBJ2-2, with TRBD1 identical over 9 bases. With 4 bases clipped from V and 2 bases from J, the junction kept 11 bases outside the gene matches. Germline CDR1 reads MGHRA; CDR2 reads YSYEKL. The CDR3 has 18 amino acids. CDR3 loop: CASSLRTGARVNTGELFF. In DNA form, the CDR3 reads TGCGCCAGCAGCCTCCGGACAGGGGCACGAGTTAACACCGGGGAGCTGTTTTTT.

The CDR3 sequence is CASRPGTDRGELFF. The CDR3 bases are TGTGCCAGCAGACCCGGGACAGATCGGGGGGAGCTGTTTTTT. The chain uses TRBV27 and TRBJ2-2, with 7 bases fitting TRBD1. The CDR3 sequence is 14 residues long. CDR1 and CDR2 (germline): MNHEY, SMNVEV (reference sequence). With V trimmed by 6 bases and J by 8 bases, 9 bases remained unmatched.

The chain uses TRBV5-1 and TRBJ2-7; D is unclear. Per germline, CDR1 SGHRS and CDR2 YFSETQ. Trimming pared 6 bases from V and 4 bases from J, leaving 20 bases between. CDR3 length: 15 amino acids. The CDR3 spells CASTLVRPGRYEQYF. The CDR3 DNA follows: TGCGCCAGCACCCTGGTGCGGCCGGGCAGGTACGAGCAGTACTTC.

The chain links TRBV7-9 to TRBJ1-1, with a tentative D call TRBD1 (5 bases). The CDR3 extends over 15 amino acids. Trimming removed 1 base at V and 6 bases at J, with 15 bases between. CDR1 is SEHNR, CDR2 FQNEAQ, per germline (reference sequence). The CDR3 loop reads CASSLGNLDSPEAFF. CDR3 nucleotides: TGTGCCAGCAGCTTAGGCAATCTTGACAGCCCTGAAGCTTTCTTT.

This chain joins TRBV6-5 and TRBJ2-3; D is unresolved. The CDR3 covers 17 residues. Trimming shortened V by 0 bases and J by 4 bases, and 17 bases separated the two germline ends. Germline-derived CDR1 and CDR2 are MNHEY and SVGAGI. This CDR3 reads CASSYSRPSVRADTQYF. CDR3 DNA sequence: TGTGCCAGCAGTTACTCCAGACCCAGCGTTCGCGCAGATACGCAGTATTTT.

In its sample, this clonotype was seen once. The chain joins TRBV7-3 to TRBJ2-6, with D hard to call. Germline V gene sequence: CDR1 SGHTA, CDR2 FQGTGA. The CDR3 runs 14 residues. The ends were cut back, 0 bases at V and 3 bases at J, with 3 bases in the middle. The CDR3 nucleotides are TGTGCCAGCAGCTTAACCCATGGGGCCAACGTCCTGACTTTC. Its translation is CASSLTHGANVLTF.

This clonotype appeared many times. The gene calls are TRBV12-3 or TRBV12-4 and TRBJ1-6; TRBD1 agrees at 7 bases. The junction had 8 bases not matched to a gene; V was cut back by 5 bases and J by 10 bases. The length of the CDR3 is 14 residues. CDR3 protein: CASSPRHRGSPLHF. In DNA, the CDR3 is TGTGCCAGCAGTCCCCGACACAGGGGCTCACCCCTCCACTTT.

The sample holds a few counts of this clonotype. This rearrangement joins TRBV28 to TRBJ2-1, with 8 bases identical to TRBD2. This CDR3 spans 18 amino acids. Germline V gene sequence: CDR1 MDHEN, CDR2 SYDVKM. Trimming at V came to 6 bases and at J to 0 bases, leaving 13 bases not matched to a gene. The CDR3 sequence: CASSPSGRLFSSYNEQFF. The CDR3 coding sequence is TGTGCCAGCAGCCCCAGCGGGAGACTCTTTAGCTCCTACAATGAGCAGTTCTTC.

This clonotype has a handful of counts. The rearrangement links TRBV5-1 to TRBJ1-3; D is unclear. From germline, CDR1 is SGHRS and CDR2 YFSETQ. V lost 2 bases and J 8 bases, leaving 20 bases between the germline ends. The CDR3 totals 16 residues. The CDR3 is CASSFSGEPERDTIYF. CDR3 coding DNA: TGCGCCAGCAGCTTCTCCGGCGAGCCTGAACGAGACACCATATATTTT.

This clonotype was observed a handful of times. The CDR3 is CASSLVGRNTEAFF. The CDR3 nucleotides read TGCGCCAGCAGCTTGGTCGGGCGGAACACTGAAGCTTTCTTT. V gene TRBV5-1 combines with J gene TRBJ1-1; D not resolved. CDR1 and CDR2 from the germline V gene are SGHRS and YFSETQ. This CDR3 is built from 14 residues. V lost 0 bases to trimming and J lost 1 base, with 7 bases between them.